A selection of T cell receptor beta chains follows, all from one sample in a study of early T cells in non-severe SARS-CoV-2 infection. Using its own MiXCR run on the 5' RACE reads, TCRdb lists one record per CDR3 protein. The sample lists about 60,000 distinct CDR3 sequences; more than 8.5% were seen once. The material sequenced was whole blood. These receptors were obtained from an adult who was a healthcare worker with PCR-confirmed SARS-CoV-2 infection or an uninfected control (not recorded which). Both conserved end residues are part of each CDR3. D genes are given only for firm matches. The size field is filled for only some rows; it gives once, few, many or a size class.

d_gene: -; j_gene: TRBJ2-1; abundance: -; v_gene: TRBV11-1; CDR3aa: CASSLGLDNEQFF; CDR3nt: TGTGCCAGCAGCCTAGGTTTAGACAATGAGCAGTTCTTC
d_gene: -; j_gene: TRBJ1-2; abundance: many; v_gene: TRBV5-4; CDR3aa: CASSYRTGDGYTF; CDR3nt: TGTGCCAGCAGCTATCGGACCGGTGATGGCTACACCTTC
d_gene: -; j_gene: TRBJ2-7; abundance: -; v_gene: TRBV10-3; CDR3aa: CAISPNRDDDYEQYF; CDR3nt: TGTGCCATCAGCCCCAACCGGGACGATGACTACGAGCAGTACTTC
d_gene: TRBD1; j_gene: TRBJ1-1; abundance: many; v_gene: TRBV6-6; CDR3aa: CASSYRGTGNTEAFF; CDR3nt: TGTGCCAGCAGTTACAGAGGGACAGGGAACACTGAAGCTTTCTTT
d_gene: -; j_gene: TRBJ2-1; abundance: few; v_gene: TRBV11-3; CDR3aa: CASSPFGGWDEQFF; CDR3nt: TGTGCCAGCAGCCCCTTCGGGGGTTGGGATGAGCAGTTCTTC
d_gene: -; j_gene: TRBJ1-4; abundance: many; v_gene: TRBV30; CDR3aa: CAWSVGTGWDEKLFF; CDR3nt: TGTGCCTGGAGTGTAGGTACAGGGTGGGATGAAAAACTGTTTTTT
d_gene: TRBD2; j_gene: TRBJ2-7; abundance: few; v_gene: TRBV27; CDR3aa: CASSLKVKWPSGSRFEQYF; CDR3nt: TGTGCCAGCAGTTTAAAGGTCAAGTGGCCTAGCGGGAGTAGATTCGAGCAGTACTTC
d_gene: -; j_gene: TRBJ1-5; abundance: many; v_gene: TRBV20-1; CDR3aa: CSARDLRARDSNQPQHF; CDR3nt: TGCAGTGCTAGAGATTTAAGGGCGCGAGATAGCAATCAGCCCCAGCATTTT
d_gene: -; j_gene: TRBJ1-1; abundance: many; v_gene: TRBV28; CDR3aa: CASSFLGSEAFF; CDR3nt: TGTGCCAGCAGTTTTTTGGGCAGTGAAGCTTTCTTT
d_gene: -; j_gene: TRBJ1-3; abundance: many; v_gene: TRBV5-6; CDR3aa: CASSLVDSPYGAGNTIYF; CDR3nt: TGTGCCAGCAGCTTGGTGGACAGTCCCTACGGTGCTGGAAACACCATATATTTT
d_gene: TRBD2; j_gene: TRBJ2-7; abundance: -; v_gene: TRBV6-1; CDR3aa: CASSEAQGLAGLSEQYF; CDR3nt: TGTGCCAGCAGTGAAGCGCAGGGACTAGCGGGATTGAGCGAGCAGTACTTC
d_gene: -; j_gene: TRBJ2-5; abundance: few; v_gene: TRBV6-2/TRBV6-3; CDR3aa: CASSYSAGASETQYF; CDR3nt: TGTGCCAGCAGTTACTCGGCAGGGGCTTCAGAGACCCAGTACTTC
d_gene: TRBD2; j_gene: TRBJ2-7; abundance: many; v_gene: TRBV29-1; CDR3aa: CSVTGTNSYEQYF; CDR3nt: TGCAGCGTCACCGGGACTAACTCCTACGAGCAGTACTTC
d_gene: -; j_gene: TRBJ2-3; abundance: -; v_gene: TRBV11-2; CDR3aa: CASSFRTLASTDTQYF; CDR3nt: TGTGCCAGCAGCTTTCGGACCCTTGCAAGCACAGATACGCAGTATTTT
d_gene: TRBD1; j_gene: TRBJ1-2; abundance: -; v_gene: TRBV4-3; CDR3aa: CASSQDGQGFNYGYTF; CDR3nt: TGCGCCAGCAGCCAAGACGGACAGGGATTTAACTATGGCTACACCTTC
d_gene: TRBD2; j_gene: TRBJ2-5; abundance: few; v_gene: TRBV12-3/TRBV12-4; CDR3aa: CASSRTSGRASAQETQYF; CDR3nt: TGTGCCAGCAGCAGGACTAGCGGGAGGGCGAGTGCCCAAGAGACCCAGTACTTC
d_gene: -; j_gene: TRBJ2-3; abundance: many; v_gene: TRBV27; CDR3aa: CASGVLVTDTQYF; CDR3nt: TGTGCCAGCGGGGTTTTAGTGACAGATACGCAGTATTTT
d_gene: -; j_gene: TRBJ2-2; abundance: few; v_gene: TRBV29-1; CDR3aa: CSVLLPERGTGELFF; CDR3nt: TGCAGCGTTTTATTACCGGAGAGGGGCACCGGGGAGCTGTTTTTT
d_gene: -; j_gene: TRBJ1-4; abundance: -; v_gene: TRBV29-1; CDR3aa: CSVQRSMSDEKLFF; CDR3nt: TGCAGCGTTCAGCGTTCAATGTCTGATGAAAAACTGTTTTTT
d_gene: -; j_gene: TRBJ2-7; abundance: many; v_gene: TRBV18; CDR3aa: CASSPRQGRDEQYF; CDR3nt: TGTGCCAGCTCACCAAGGCAGGGGAGGGACGAGCAGTACTTC
d_gene: TRBD2; j_gene: TRBJ2-3; abundance: few; v_gene: TRBV2; CDR3aa: CASKRIAGSTDTQYF; CDR3nt: TGTGCCAGCAAAAGAATAGCGGGGAGCACAGATACGCAGTATTTT
d_gene: -; j_gene: TRBJ2-3; abundance: -; v_gene: TRBV4-2; CDR3aa: CASSRDVLTDTQYF; CDR3nt: TGTGCCAGCAGCCGGGACGTTCTCACAGATACGCAGTATTTT
d_gene: -; j_gene: TRBJ2-1; abundance: many; v_gene: TRBV7-2; CDR3aa: CASSSSRLVGNEQFF; CDR3nt: TGTGCCAGCAGCTCCTCCCGACTAGTCGGGAATGAGCAGTTCTTC
d_gene: -; j_gene: TRBJ2-3; abundance: -; v_gene: TRBV30; CDR3aa: CAWVAEGTDTQYF; CDR3nt: TGTGCCTGGGTAGCGGAGGGCACAGATACGCAGTATTTT
d_gene: -; j_gene: TRBJ2-5; abundance: many; v_gene: TRBV20-1; CDR3aa: CSAAQETQYF; CDR3nt: TGCAGTGCAGCACAAGAGACCCAGTACTTC
d_gene: TRBD2; j_gene: TRBJ2-5; abundance: -; v_gene: TRBV19; CDR3aa: CATRAGWPQETQYF; CDR3nt: TGTGCCACCAGAGCGGGATGGCCCCAAGAGACCCAGTACTTC
d_gene: -; j_gene: TRBJ1-3; abundance: few; v_gene: TRBV6-1; CDR3aa: CATTQAGNTIYF; CDR3nt: TGTGCCACTACCCAAGCTGGAAACACCATATATTTT
d_gene: -; j_gene: TRBJ2-1; abundance: few; v_gene: TRBV5-6; CDR3aa: CASGGLAGYNEQFF; CDR3nt: TGTGCCAGCGGAGGACTTGCGGGCTACAATGAGCAGTTCTTC
d_gene: -; j_gene: TRBJ2-7; abundance: many; v_gene: TRBV28; CDR3aa: CASTDGYEQYF; CDR3nt: TGTGCCAGTACGGACGGATACGAGCAGTACTTC
d_gene: TRBD1; j_gene: TRBJ2-7; abundance: many; v_gene: TRBV3-1; CDR3aa: CASTPSGTGGFEQYF; CDR3nt: TGTGCCAGCACCCCATCCGGGACAGGGGGCTTCGAGCAGTACTTC
d_gene: TRBD2; j_gene: TRBJ2-1; abundance: many; v_gene: TRBV7-9; CDR3aa: CASSLGSLAGGINEQFF; CDR3nt: TGTGCCAGCAGCTTAGGGTCACTAGCGGGAGGTATCAATGAGCAGTTCTTC
d_gene: TRBD1; j_gene: TRBJ2-1; abundance: -; v_gene: TRBV19; CDR3aa: CASRKGTVYNEQFF; CDR3nt: TGTGCCAGTAGGAAAGGGACAGTATACAATGAGCAGTTCTTC
d_gene: -; j_gene: TRBJ2-1; abundance: many; v_gene: TRBV5-1; CDR3aa: CASARSDEQFF; CDR3nt: TGCGCCAGCGCCCGAAGCGATGAGCAGTTCTTC